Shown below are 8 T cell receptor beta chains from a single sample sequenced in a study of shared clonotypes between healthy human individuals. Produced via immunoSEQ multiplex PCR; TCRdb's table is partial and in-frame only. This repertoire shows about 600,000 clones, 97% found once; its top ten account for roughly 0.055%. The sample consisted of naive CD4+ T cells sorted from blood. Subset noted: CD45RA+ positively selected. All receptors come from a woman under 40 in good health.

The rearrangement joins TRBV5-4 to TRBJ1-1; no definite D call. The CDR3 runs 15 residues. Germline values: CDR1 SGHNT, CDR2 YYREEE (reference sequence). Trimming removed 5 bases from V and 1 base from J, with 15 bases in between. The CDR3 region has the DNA TGTGCCAGCAGTCCGCCCGCGGCCCAGAACACTGAAGCTTTCTTT. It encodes CASSPPAAQNTEAFF. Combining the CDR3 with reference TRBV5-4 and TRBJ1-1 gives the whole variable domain ETGVTQSPTHLIKTRGQQVTLRCSSQSGHNTVSWYQQALGQGPQFIFQYYREEENGRGNFPPRFSGLQFPNYSSELNVNALELDDSALYLCASSPPAAQNTEAFFGQGTRLTVV.

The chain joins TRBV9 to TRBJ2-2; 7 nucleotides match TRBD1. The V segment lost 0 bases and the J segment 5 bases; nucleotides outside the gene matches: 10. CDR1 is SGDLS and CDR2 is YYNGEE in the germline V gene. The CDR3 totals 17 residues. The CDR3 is CASSVVLGGEGTGELFF. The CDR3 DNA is TGTGCCAGCAGCGTAGTTTTAGGGGGCGAAGGGACCGGGGAGCTGTTTTTT.

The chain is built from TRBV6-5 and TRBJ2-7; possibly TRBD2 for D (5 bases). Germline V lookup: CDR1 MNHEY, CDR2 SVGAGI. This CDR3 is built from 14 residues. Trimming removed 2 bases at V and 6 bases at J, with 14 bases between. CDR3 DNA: TGTGCCAGCAGTTACGCGGGCTACCCTATCGAGCAGTACTTC. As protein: CASSYAGYPIEQYF.

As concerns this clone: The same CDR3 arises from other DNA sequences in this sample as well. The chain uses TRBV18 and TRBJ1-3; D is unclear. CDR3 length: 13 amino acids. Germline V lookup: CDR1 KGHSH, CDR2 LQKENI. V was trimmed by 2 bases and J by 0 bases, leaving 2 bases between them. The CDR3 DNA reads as TGTGCCAGCTCACCAAGCTCTGGAAACACCATATATTTT. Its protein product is CASSPSSGNTIYF.

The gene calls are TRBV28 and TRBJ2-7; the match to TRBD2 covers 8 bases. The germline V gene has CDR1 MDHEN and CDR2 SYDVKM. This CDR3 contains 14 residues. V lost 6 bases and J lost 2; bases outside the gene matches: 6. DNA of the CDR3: TGTGCCAGCAGACAAGCGGGAGCGACCTACGAGCAGTACTTC. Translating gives CASRQAGATYEQYF.

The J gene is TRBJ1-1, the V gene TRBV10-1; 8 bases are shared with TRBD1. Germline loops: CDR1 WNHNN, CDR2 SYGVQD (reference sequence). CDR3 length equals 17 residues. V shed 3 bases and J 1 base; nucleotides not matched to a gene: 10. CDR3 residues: CASSDMGRGLENTEAFF. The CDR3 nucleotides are TGCGCCAGCAGTGATATGGGCAGGGGGCTGGAGAACACTGAAGCTTTCTTT.

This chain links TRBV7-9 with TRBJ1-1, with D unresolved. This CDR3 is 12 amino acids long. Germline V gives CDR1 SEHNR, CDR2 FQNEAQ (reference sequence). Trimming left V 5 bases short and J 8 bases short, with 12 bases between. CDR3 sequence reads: CASSRLQTEAFF. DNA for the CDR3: TGTGCCAGCAGCAGACTCCAGACCGAAGCTTTCTTT.

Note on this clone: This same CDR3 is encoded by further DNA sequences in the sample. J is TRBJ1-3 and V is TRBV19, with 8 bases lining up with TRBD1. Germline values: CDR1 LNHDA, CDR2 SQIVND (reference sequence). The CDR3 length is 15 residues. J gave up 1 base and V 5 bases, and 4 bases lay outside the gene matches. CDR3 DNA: TGTGCCAGTAGTCGGACAGGGAGATCTGGAAACACCATATATTTT. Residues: CASSRTGRSGNTIYF.